A single sample gave rise to the 10 T cell receptor beta chains below, sequenced in a study of human versus mouse CDR3 diversity and MHC coevolution (dated by TCRdb to about 2017). The library was produced with the immunoSEQ multiplex PCR assay. TCRdb holds this immuneACCESS table with in-frame rearrangements only. Some clones are missing; in checked studies, unresolved V genes explain under half, and the rest has no known cause. The sample table lists over 60,000 clones, approximately 90% of them with a count of one. Around 0.15% of the sample belongs to the ten largest clones. Sequencing was performed on naive CD4+ T cells from blood. The sample's cell subset or site, from its label and the paper: CD45RO-negative CD62L-positive naive CD4 T cells. The source of these receptors is a person between 25 and 75 years old in good health.

The chain recombines TRBV7-9 with TRBJ1-2, with 7 bases that match TRBD1. The CDR3 runs to 13 residues. The V and J ends lost 5 bases and 8 bases, in that order; junction bases with no gene match: 8. CDR1 is SEHNR and CDR2 is FQNEAQ in the germline V gene (reference sequence). The CDR3 coding sequence is TGTGCCAGCAGCCCACAGGGGACGTGGGGCTACACCTTC. Translation gives CASSPQGTWGYTF.

The sample holds a few counts of this clone. The chain joins TRBV19 to TRBJ1-3, with TRBD1 as a possible D gene (6 bases). Germline V CDR1 and CDR2: LNHDA, SQIVND (reference sequence). CDR3 size: 14 residues. The ends were cut back, 6 bases at V and 0 bases at J, with 9 bases in the middle. Written as DNA, the CDR3 is TGTGCCAGTAGCACAGGGAGCTCTGGAAACACCATATATTTT. Encoded protein: CASSTGSSGNTIYF.

This sequence joins TRBV5-5 and TRBJ2-5; D remains ambiguous. The CDR3 spans 13 residues. V lost 6 bases to trimming and J lost 4 bases, with 13 bases between them. Germline loops: CDR1 SGHKS, CDR2 YYEKEE (reference sequence). The CDR3 loop reads CASIHRNAETQYF. DNA for the CDR3: TGTGCCAGCATTCACAGAAATGCAGAGACCCAGTACTTC. The complete variable domain, with remaining parts taken from reference TRBV5-5 and TRBJ2-5, reads DAGVTQSPTHLIKTRGQQVTLRCSPISGHKSVSWYQQVLGQGPQFIFQYYEKEERGRGNFPDRFSARQFPNYSSELNVNALLLGDSALYLCASIHRNAETQYFGPGTRLLVL.

V is TRBV7-2 and J is TRBJ1-5, with a tentative D call TRBD1 (5 bases). V was shortened by 2 bases and J by 2 bases, with 13 bases between the two germline ends. The germline CDR1 and CDR2 sequences are SGHTA and FQGNSA. CDR3 length: 16 residues. This CDR3 is CASSLFGAQGNQPQHF. The CDR3 DNA sequence: TGTGCCAGCAGCTTATTTGGGGCTCAAGGCAATCAGCCCCAGCATTTT. Filled out from reference TRBV7-2 and TRBJ1-5, the complete variable domain reads GAGVSQSPSNKVTEKGKDVELRCDPISGHTALYWYRQSLGQGLEFLIYFQGNSAPDKSGLPSDRFSAERTGGSVSTLTIQRTQQEDSAVYLCASSLFGAQGNQPQHFGDGTRLSIL.

The CDR3 coding sequence is TGTGCCAGCAGTGGGGGGGCAGGGCTCTACAATGAGCAGTTCTTC. This translates into CASSGGAGLYNEQFF. The rearrangement joins TRBV27 to TRBJ2-1; tentative D call: TRBD2 (7 bases). The CDR3 spans 15 residues. The ends were cut back, 5 bases at V and 3 bases at J, with 14 bases in the middle. In germline, CDR1 is MNHEY, CDR2 SMNVEV (reference sequence).

The V call is TRBV13, the J call TRBJ2-7, with D perhaps matching TRBD2 (7 bases). The CDR3 totals 15 residues. Trimming shortened V by 0 bases and J by 3 bases, and 12 bases separated the two germline ends. Germline V gene data show CDR1 as PRHDT and CDR2 as FYEKMQ (reference sequence). The CDR3 coding sequence is TGTGCCAGCAGCTTAGGTCGGGGGGCCTTCTACGAGCAGTACTTC. Amino acid sequence: CASSLGRGAFYEQYF.

This clone was detected a few times. The V call is TRBV28, the J call TRBJ1-3; D not certain. The germline V gene has CDR1 MDHEN and CDR2 SYDVKM. V was trimmed by 6 bases and J by 2 bases, leaving 11 bases between them. The CDR3 runs 14 residues. The CDR3 loop reads CASRSRAAGNTIYF. CDR3 DNA: TGTGCCAGCAGGTCGCGGGCCGCTGGAAACACCATATATTTT.

The rearrangement joins TRBV2 to TRBJ1-5, with 7 nucleotides matching TRBD1. Germline-derived CDR1 and CDR2 are SNHLY and FYNNEI. With 7 bases clipped from V and 2 bases from J, the junction kept 23 bases outside the gene matches. This CDR3 region has 20 residues. The CDR3, as DNA: TGTGCCAGCACTAACTCTCGGACAGGCCTTCTATTTGGGGGCAATCAGCCCCAGCATTTT. Its protein product is CASTNSRTGLLFGGNQPQHF. The full variable domain, in which reference TRBV2 and TRBJ1-5 provide the parts outside the CDR3, is EPEVTQTPSHQVTQMGQEVILRCVPISNHLYFYWYRQILGQKVEFLVSFYNNEISEKSEIFDDQFSVERPDGSNFTLKIRSTKLEDSAMYFCASTNSRTGLLFGGNQPQHFGDGTRLSIL.

V usage is TRBV10-3 and J usage is TRBJ2-4; D may be TRBD2 (5 bases). The CDR3 is 13 residues long. Trimming took off 0 bases at V and 8 bases at J, with 8 bases between the two ends. Germline-derived CDR1 and CDR2 are ENHRY and SYGVKD. CDR3 sequence reads: CAISESGRDIQYF. CDR3 in DNA: TGTGCCATCAGTGAGTCAGGGAGAGACATTCAGTACTTC.

This rearrangement joins TRBV7-2 to TRBJ1-2, with D possibly being TRBD1 (5 bases). The V end was cut by 10 bases, the J end by 2 bases, with 11 bases between. This CDR3 has 12 amino acids. The germline V gene encodes CDR1 SGHTA and CDR2 FQGNSA. In DNA form, the CDR3 reads TGTGCCATATGGGGGGTGAACTATGGCTACACCTTC. It is translated as CAIWGVNYGYTF.